The 2 T cell receptor beta chains below all came from one sample that was sequenced in a study of blood T cell repertoires in COVID-19. Sequencing was performed with immunoSEQ multiplex PCR; in TCRdb, only in-frame clones are kept and a portion is missing. The data contain 310,000 or so clones, about 90% of them singletons. The sample taken for sequencing was peripheral blood. The receptors here all came from a woman aged 45-65 years who had recovered from COVID-19.

The V and J genes are TRBV6-2 or TRBV6-3 and TRBJ2-7; D is undetermined. Trimming removed 6 bases from V and 3 bases from J, with 12 bases in between. The CDR3 consists of 13 residues. Germline assignment: CDR1 MNHEY and CDR2 SVGEGT. The DNA for the CDR3 is TGTGCCAGCAGCTTCTCGAGGCTCTACGAGCAGTACTTC. It specifies CASSFSRLYEQYF.

This chain joins TRBV6-5 and TRBJ1-1, with D possibly TRBD1 on 5 matching bases. The germline V gene has CDR1 MNHEY and CDR2 SVGAGI. The V end was cut by 8 bases, the J end by 2 bases, with 15 bases between. The CDR3 is made up of 14 amino acids. The CDR3 spells CASAARGGNTEAFF. In DNA form, the CDR3 reads TGTGCCAGCGCCGCCCGGGGGGGTAACACTGAAGCTTTCTTT.